These 28 T cell receptor beta chains share one sample of origin, sequenced in a study of Graves' ophthalmopathy and Graves' hyperthyroidism. The TCR beta CDR3 regions underwent amplification from RNA transcripts. Following a first-round RT-PCR that used HTBI primers, a second-round multiplex PCR was carried out. MiXCR was run by TCRdb on the multiplex PCR reads, yielding one entry per CDR3 protein. The sample lists under 800,000 distinct CDR3 sequences, around a fifth occurring once. What was sequenced was peripheral blood. The receptors were gathered from a woman under 30 with stable Graves' hyperthyroidism. Some clones in this sample may be carry-over from other donors' samples.

V is TRBV12-3 or TRBV12-4 and J is TRBJ1-5; no firm D call. Trimming cost V 6 bases and J 2 bases, with 11 bases left between them. There are 14 residues in the CDR3. The CDR3 is CASSWTRGNQPQHF. The CDR3, as DNA: TGTGCCAGCAGCTGGACGAGGGGCAATCAGCCCCAGCATTTT.

This clonotype was counted at least ten times. The gene calls are TRBV19 and TRBJ2-5; D is possibly TRBD1 (5 bases). The V and J ends lost 9 bases and 2 bases respectively, with 13 bases between them. Germline CDR1 reads LNHDA; CDR2 reads SQIVND (reference sequence). The CDR3 covers 13 residues. The CDR3 loop is CASRELLQETQYF. For the CDR3, the DNA is TGTGCCAGCAGGGAACTCCTACAAGAGACCCAGTACTTC. Filled out from reference TRBV19 and TRBJ2-5, the complete variable domain reads DGGITQSPKYLFRKEGQNVTLSCEQNLNHDAMYWYRQDPGQGLRLIYYSQIVNDFQKGDIAEGYSVSREKKESFPLTVTSAQKNPTAFYLCASRELLQETQYFGPGTRLLVL.

This chain links TRBV4-1 with TRBJ1-5; a possible D gene is TRBD1 (6 bases). The CDR3 is 12 residues long. V was shortened by 4 bases and J by 12 bases, with 13 bases between the two germline ends. Germline assignment: CDR1 MGHRA and CDR2 YSYEKL. DNA for the CDR3: TGCGCCAGCAGCCCTCCACAGGGACTCCAGCATTTT. Its translation is CASSPPQGLQHF.

At least ten counts were recorded for this clonotype. The chain couples TRBV9 to TRBJ1-1, with TRBD1 matching 11 bases. The CDR3 runs 15 residues. The ends lost 0 bases at V and 5 bases at J; junction bases unmatched: 3. The germline V gene has CDR1 SGDLS and CDR2 YYNGEE. CDR3 DNA: TGTGCCAGCAGCGTAGGGGACAGGGGGATAACTGAAGCTTTCTTT. The encoded protein is CASSVGDRGITEAFF.

This clonotype was counted at least ten times. The rearrangement links TRBV25-1 to TRBJ2-5, with TRBD1 identical over 9 bases. This CDR3 is built from 17 residues. Germline V gives CDR1 MGHDK, CDR2 SYGVNS. V lost 3 bases to trimming and J lost 5 bases; unmatched junction nucleotides: 13. DNA of the CDR3: TGTGCCAGCAGTGAGTCCACAGGGGGCCAAGCTGAGGAGACCCAGTACTTC. This encodes CASSESTGGQAEETQYF.

This clonotype has just a few counts. This chain links TRBV12-5 with TRBJ2-5; TRBD1 matches at 9 bases. Germline V gives CDR1 LGHNT, CDR2 FRNRAP. This CDR3 has 16 amino acids. V was pared by 0 bases and J by 6 bases, with 8 bases of the junction left unmatched. As DNA, the CDR3 is TGTGCTAGTGGTTTGGTACTGGGACAGGGATTGAAGACCCAGTACTTC. This translates into CASGLVLGQGLKTQYF.

This clonotype appeared many times. The rearrangement joins TRBV6-5 to TRBJ2-2, with no clear D. In germline, CDR1 is MNHEY, CDR2 SVGAGI. The CDR3 loop spans 15 amino acids. Trimming left V 2 bases short and J 5 bases short, with 12 bases between. CDR3 in amino acids: CASSYAGMKTGELFF. The CDR3 DNA is TGTGCCAGCAGTTACGCAGGAATGAAAACCGGGGAGCTGTTTTTT.

This clonotype was seen only a few times. The chain uses TRBV6-1 and TRBJ2-2; weak D call: TRBD1 (6 bases). CDR3 length: 14 residues. Per germline, CDR1 MNHNS and CDR2 SASEGT. This CDR3 is CVTRWTANTGELFF. CDR3 in DNA: TGTGTCACTAGGTGGACAGCGAACACCGGGGAGCTGTTTTTT.

This clonotype was counted ten times or more. The V and J genes are TRBV28 and TRBJ1-6, with D uncertain. CDR1 is MDHEN and CDR2 is SYDVKM in the germline V gene. The V end was cut by 7 bases, the J end by 7 bases, with 14 bases between. This CDR3 is 14 amino acids long. CDR3 residues: CASKGGRQNSPLHF. The CDR3 bases are TGTGCCAGCAAAGGTGGACGCCAGAATTCACCCCTCCACTTT. Full variable domain (missing parts from reference TRBV28 and TRBJ1-6): DVKVTQSSRYLVKRTGEKVFLECVQDMDHENMFWYRQDPGLGLRLIYFSYDVKMKEKGDIPEGYSVSREKKERFSLILESASTNQTSMYLCASKGGRQNSPLHFGNGTRLTVT.

The J gene is TRBJ2-7, the V gene TRBV19, with TRBD2 identical over 7 bases. Germline V gene lookup returns CDR1 LNHDA and CDR2 SQIVND (reference sequence). The J segment lost 0 bases and the V segment lost 4 bases, leaving 6 bases of the junction unmatched. The CDR3 covers 15 residues. DNA of the CDR3: TGTGCCAGTAGTACGGTAGCGGGCAACTCCTACGAGCAGTACTTC. Translated, it gives CASSTVAGNSYEQYF.

In its sample, this clonotype was seen many times. This chain uses TRBV6-1 with TRBJ2-5, with TRBD2 as a possible D gene (6 bases). This CDR3 region has 14 residues. Trimming cost V 2 bases and J 2 bases, with 9 bases left between them. CDR1 is MNHNS and CDR2 is SASEGT in the germline V gene. CDR3 in amino acids: CASSERDLQETQYF. CDR3 nucleotide sequence: TGTGCCAGCAGTGAAAGGGACTTACAAGAGACCCAGTACTTC.

The sample holds many counts of this clonotype. V is TRBV11-2 and J is TRBJ2-2; D unclear. Trimming cost V 3 bases and J 3 bases, with 8 bases left between them. The CDR3 has 14 amino acids. CDR1 is SGHAT, CDR2 FQNNGV, per germline. The CDR3 DNA follows: TGTGCCAGCAGCTTTCCCCCCTACACCGGGGAGCTGTTTTTT. It translates to CASSFPPYTGELFF.

This clonotype was seen at least ten times. This chain uses TRBV10-3 with TRBJ2-2; no reliable D call. The ends were cut back, 10 bases at V and 2 bases at J, with 5 bases in the middle. The length of the CDR3 is 11 residues. CDR1 is ENHRY and CDR2 is SYGVKD in the germline V gene. This CDR3 reads CASRNTGELFF. The CDR3 DNA reads TGTGCCAGTCGAAACACCGGGGAGCTGTTTTTT.

This clonotype was counted many times. The J gene is TRBJ2-2, the V gene TRBV5-1, with a possible D match to TRBD1 (5 bases). In germline, CDR1 is SGHRS, CDR2 YFSETQ. The CDR3 spans 14 residues. Trimming stripped 0 bases from V and 9 bases from J, with 12 bases between. The CDR3 DNA reads as TGCGCCAGCAGCTTGGTAGGGGAAAATCGGGAGCTGTTTTTT. Protein product: CASSLVGENRELFF.

This chain uses TRBV20-1 with TRBJ2-5; weak D call: TRBD1 (5 bases). Trimming removed 5 bases from V and 4 bases from J, with 14 bases in between. This CDR3 spans 13 amino acids. CDR1 is DFQATT and CDR2 is SNEGSKA in the germline V gene (reference sequence). The CDR3 nucleotides read TGCAGTGCTTTATCAGGGTTCAGAGAGACCCAGTACTTC. Translation: CSALSGFRETQYF.

This clonotype was recorded at least ten times. The genes are TRBV7-9 and TRBJ2-7, with D perhaps assigned TRBD1 or TRBD2 (5 bases each). This CDR3 is 12 amino acids long. Germline V lookup: CDR1 SEHNR, CDR2 FQNEAQ (reference sequence). Trimming removed 3 bases at V and 6 bases at J, with 9 bases between. The CDR3 spells CASSLGTGEQYF. In nucleotides, the CDR3 is TGTGCCAGCAGCTTGGGGACGGGCGAGCAGTACTTC.

This clonotype was counted only a few times. V and J are TRBV6-1 and TRBJ1-5; D gene uncertain. This CDR3 region has 13 residues. Looked up from germline, CDR1 is MNHNS and CDR2 is SASEGT. Trimming took 8 bases from V and 0 from J, leaving 8 bases between them. The CDR3 region has the DNA TGTGCCAGCGCGGCGGATAGCAATCAGCCCCAGCATTTT. Its translation is CASAADSNQPQHF.

This clonotype was observed many times. V gene TRBV11-2 combines with J gene TRBJ1-3, with no clear D. V shed 7 bases and J shed 0 bases, with 4 bases lying between them. This CDR3 spans 12 amino acids. The germline gives CDR1 SGHAT, CDR2 FQNNGV. CDR3 in DNA: TGTGCCAGCACGGTCTCTGGAAACACCATATATTTT. It yields the protein CASTVSGNTIYF.

This clonotype was seen only a few times. The chain joins TRBV28 to TRBJ1-1; the D gene is possibly TRBD1 (6 bases). Trimming cost V 3 bases and J 11 bases, with 16 bases left between them. The germline V gene has CDR1 MDHEN and CDR2 SYDVKM. The CDR3 consists of 13 residues. The CDR3 sequence is CASSLAGHGSAFF. The CDR3 DNA is TGTGCCAGCAGTTTGGCGGGACACGGGTCTGCTTTCTTT.

The J gene is TRBJ2-7, the V gene TRBV6-1; 7 bases align to TRBD2. The CDR3 contains 14 residues. V lost 8 bases, J lost 3 bases, and 10 bases stayed unmatched. Germline V gene lookup returns CDR1 MNHNS and CDR2 SASEGT. CDR3 sequence: CASFEAGTVYEQYF. The DNA of the CDR3 is TGTGCCAGCTTTGAAGCGGGGACCGTCTACGAGCAGTACTTC.

This clonotype was picked up many times. V is TRBV28 and J is TRBJ1-1; D gene unclear. The CDR3 consists of 14 residues. V dropped 6 bases and J dropped 0 bases, with 11 bases sitting between them. Germline CDR1 is MDHEN and CDR2 is SYDVKM. The CDR3 bases are TGTGCCAGCAGCGCCCCCCTGATGAACACTGAAGCTTTCTTT. Residues: CASSAPLMNTEAFF.

This clonotype has ten or more counts. The V call is TRBV28, the J call TRBJ1-5; tentative D call: TRBD1 (5 bases). V lost 4 bases and J 0 bases, leaving 10 bases between the germline ends. Per the germline V gene, CDR1 is MDHEN and CDR2 is SYDVKM. CDR3 length: 15 amino acids. Here the CDR3 reads CASSSWTPSNQPQHF. In DNA, the CDR3 is TGTGCCAGCAGTTCTTGGACACCTAGCAATCAGCCCCAGCATTTT. Full variable domain (missing parts from reference TRBV28 and TRBJ1-5): DVKVTQSSRYLVKRTGEKVFLECVQDMDHENMFWYRQDPGLGLRLIYFSYDVKMKEKGDIPEGYSVSREKKERFSLILESASTNQTSMYLCASSSWTPSNQPQHFGDGTRLSIL.

With respect to this clonotype: Possible read error: a much larger clone is one base away. This chain uses TRBV20-1 with TRBJ2-7; D is unresolved. Per germline, CDR1 DFQATT and CDR2 SNEGSKA (reference sequence). V lost 8 bases, J lost 2 bases, and 16 bases lay in between. This CDR3 spans 13 amino acids. The CDR3: CSSRGEATYEQYF. The CDR3 nucleotides read TGCAGTTCCCGAGGAGAGGCAACCTACGAGCAGTACTTC.

Points on this clonotype: Mismatch with germline at one junction end may stem from a read error. The genes are TRBV12-3 or TRBV12-4 and TRBJ1-2, with D perhaps matching TRBD1 (6 bases). CDR3 length: 14 amino acids. CDR3 in amino acids: CATSRGPRDYGYTF. CDR3 sequence (DNA): TGTGCCACCAGTCGGGGGCCACGAGACTATGGCTACACCTTC.

In this sample, this clonotype turned up many times. The V gene is TRBV6-2 or TRBV6-3, the J gene TRBJ2-2, with 7 bases that match TRBD1. This CDR3 contains 14 residues. The ends lost 10 bases at V and 6 bases at J; junction bases unmatched: 11. Germline values: CDR1 MNHEY, CDR2 SVGEGT. The CDR3, as DNA: TGTGCCACAAGTCCGGGACAGCGGCCCGGGGAGCTGTTTTTT. Protein product: CATSPGQRPGELFF.

Many counts were recorded for this clonotype. This sequence joins TRBV14 and TRBJ2-7; tentatively, D is TRBD2 (5 bases). Trimming took 0 bases from V and 3 from J, leaving 12 bases between them. This CDR3 has 15 amino acids. Germline V CDR1 and CDR2: SGHDN, FVKESK. The CDR3 region has the DNA TGTGCCAGCAGCCAAGATGAGGGCCCCTACTACGAGCAGTACTTC. This sequence encodes CASSQDEGPYYEQYF.

This clonotype was seen more than once but under ten times. This sequence joins TRBV12-3 or TRBV12-4 and TRBJ1-3; tentatively, D is TRBD1 (6 bases). The CDR3 consists of 14 residues. With 2 bases removed from V and 7 bases from J, the gap between germline ends came to 12 bases. As DNA, the CDR3 is TGTGCCAGCAGTTTAACAGGGCAGGCGAACACCATATATTTT. Translated, it gives CASSLTGQANTIYF.

At least ten counts were recorded for this clonotype. CDR3 nucleotide sequence: TGCAGCGTTCTCCCCCCTGGGGTACCGAACTATGGCTACACCTTC. It translates to CSVLPPGVPNYGYTF. The chain links TRBV29-1 to TRBJ1-2, with unresolved D. Germline CDR1 is SQVTM and CDR2 is ANQGSEA. With 5 bases removed from V and 2 bases from J, the gap between germline ends came to 18 bases. The CDR3 consists of 15 residues.